This T cell receptor (beta chain) was captured in a study of a mutant IDH1 vaccine in newly diagnosed glioma. Turning to the study itself: In some groups vaccination began 4-6 weeks post-radiotherapy; others received it with temozolomide. Patients got radiotherapy, temozolomide, or both beforehand, and most got both.

This sample's time point: week 11, during vaccination. In every dose of vaccine, 300 ug of mutant IDH1 20-mer peptide was given alongside topical imiquimod. To note about this clone: Its antigen is not identified.

Germline CDR1 is WSHSY and CDR2 is SAAADI. Trimming took 5 bases from V and 1 from J; bases not matched to a gene: 15. The CDR3 runs to 19 residues. This table comes from immunoSEQ multiplex PCR, and its TCRdb copy is limited to in-frame clones, with some not included. The data hold 20,000 to 25,000 clones, with about nine tenths observed a single time. This TCR was recovered from a woman in her thirties or forties with glioma. The chain links TRBV10-2 to TRBJ2-1; 9 positions match TRBD1. The material sequenced was PBMCs, taken from a glioma patient whose treatment included an IDH1 peptide vaccine. CDR3 DNA: TGCGCCAGCAGTCTAAGGGGACAGGGTAGTTTTCGGTCCTACAATGAGCAGTTCTTC. It specifies CASSLRGQGSFRSYNEQFF.